This TCR beta chain is from a study of cytomegalovirus exposure and HLA in healthy donors. Notes on the study in general: On later analysis, the bulk of CMV-associated TCR beta chains appeared to be HLA-restricted.

PCR employed 60 Vbeta and 13 Jbeta primers. Profiled with immunoSEQ multiplex PCR; TCRdb holds only in-frame clones, not every one. The sample carries approximately 100,000 clones, roughly 67% recorded once. Germline lookup yields CDR1 GTSNPN and CDR2 SVGIG (reference sequence). After removal of 0 bases from V and 4 bases from J, the junction contained 7 bases not matched to a gene. This CDR3 region has 16 residues. Comments on this clone: What it binds is not known.

J is TRBJ2-2 and V is TRBV30; 8 bases are shared with TRBD1. This sequence was found in a human donor in good health. Input material: PBMCs. The CDR3 reads CAWSVRQGSFTGELFF. CDR3 DNA: TGTGCCTGGAGTGTACGACAGGGGTCTTTCACCGGGGAGCTGTTTTTT.